The TCR beta chain described here comes from a study of Ad26.COV2.S vaccination and SARS-CoV-2 variants. Overall study context: Intramuscularly, Ad26.COV2.S was given either once or twice, 56 days apart. Study results and caveats: The study found higher spike-specific TCR breadth in vaccine than placebo recipients. Reported findings describe substantial breadth in spike-specific CD8+ and CD4+ T cell responses following vaccination. Estimates derived from TCR breadth and depth analyses may have underestimated total T cell responses.

Concerning this clone itself: Its antigen is not known.

Assay used: immunoSEQ multiplex PCR; TCRdb lists only in-frame clones, some missing. The sample comprises 200,000 to 300,000 clones, 88% of which are singletons, and about 10% rests with the top ten. Treatment: approximately 18 received Ad26.COV2.S at low or high dose, single or two shots; about 5 received placebo; per-sample allocation not given. Day 63 following the first vaccine or placebo injection was when the samples were taken. V was clipped by 0 bases and J by 0 bases, with 8 bases between them. The CDR3 length is 15 residues. The germline gives CDR1 GTSNPN, CDR2 SVGIG (reference sequence). The clonotype was recovered from a person aged 18 to 59 who received the Ad26.COV2.S COVID-19 vaccine or a placebo. The specimen was peripheral blood, collected in a trial of Ad26.COV2.S vaccine versus placebo. The V and J genes are TRBV30 and TRBJ2-2; D remains ambiguous. CDR3 nucleotide sequence: TGTGCCTGGAGTGTACTTGTGCCGAACACCGGGGAGCTGTTTTTT. Translation: CAWSVLVPNTGELFF.